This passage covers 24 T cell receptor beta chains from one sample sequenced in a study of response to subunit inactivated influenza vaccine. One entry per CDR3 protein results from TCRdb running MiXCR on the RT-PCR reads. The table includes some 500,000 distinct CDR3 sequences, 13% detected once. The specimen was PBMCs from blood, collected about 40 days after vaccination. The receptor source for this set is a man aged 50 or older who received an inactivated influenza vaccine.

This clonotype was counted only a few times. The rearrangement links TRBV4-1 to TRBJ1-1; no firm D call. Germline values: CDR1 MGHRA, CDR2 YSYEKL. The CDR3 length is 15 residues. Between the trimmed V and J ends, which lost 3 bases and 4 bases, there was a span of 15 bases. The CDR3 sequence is CASSHQPITGTEAFF. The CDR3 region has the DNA TGCGCCAGCAGCCATCAACCCATTACGGGCACTGAAGCTTTCTTT.

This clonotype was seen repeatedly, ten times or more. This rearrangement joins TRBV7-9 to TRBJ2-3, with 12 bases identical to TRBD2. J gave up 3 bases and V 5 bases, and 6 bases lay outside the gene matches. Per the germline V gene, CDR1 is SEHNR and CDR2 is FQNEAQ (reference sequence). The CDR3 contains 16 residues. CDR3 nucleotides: TGTGCCAGCAGCCCGCCGACTAGCGGGAGTACAGATACGCAGTATTTT. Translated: CASSPPTSGSTDTQYF.

The CDR3 sequence is CASSTWTSGYEQYF. The CDR3 DNA reads TGTGCCAGCAGCACGTGGACTAGCGGCTACGAGCAGTACTTC. The chain is built from TRBV5-5 and TRBJ2-7; 10 nucleotides agree with TRBD2. Germline V gives CDR1 SGHKS, CDR2 YYEKEE (reference sequence). After removal of 4 bases from V and 3 bases from J, the junction contained 4 bases not matched to a gene. The CDR3 is made up of 14 amino acids.

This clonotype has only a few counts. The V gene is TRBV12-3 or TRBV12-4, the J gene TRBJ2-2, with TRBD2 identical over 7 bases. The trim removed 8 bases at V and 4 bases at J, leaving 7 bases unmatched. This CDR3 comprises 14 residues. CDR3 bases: TGTGCCAGCGCCGGGACGGGGGGCACCGGGGAGCTGTTTTTT. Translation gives CASAGTGGTGELFF.

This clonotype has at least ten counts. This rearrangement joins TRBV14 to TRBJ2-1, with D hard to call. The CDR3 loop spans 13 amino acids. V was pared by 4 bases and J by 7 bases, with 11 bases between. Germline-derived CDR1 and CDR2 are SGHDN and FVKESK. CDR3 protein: CASSLGWVNEQFF. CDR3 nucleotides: TGTGCCAGCAGCCTAGGGTGGGTGAATGAGCAGTTCTTC.

CDR3 amino acids: CASSLVWTSGEQFF. The CDR3 bases are TGTGCCAGCAGCTTAGTTTGGACTAGCGGTGAGCAGTTCTTC. The chain employs TRBV7-2 and TRBJ2-1; 10 bases are a match to TRBD2. The germline V gene encodes CDR1 SGHTA and CDR2 FQGNSA. This CDR3 has 14 amino acids. With V trimmed by 1 base and J by 9 bases, 3 bases remained unmatched.

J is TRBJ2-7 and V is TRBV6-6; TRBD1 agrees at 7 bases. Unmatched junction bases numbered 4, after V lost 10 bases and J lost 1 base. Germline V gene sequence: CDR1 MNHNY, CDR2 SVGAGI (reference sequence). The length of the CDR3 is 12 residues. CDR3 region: CATRGISYEQYF. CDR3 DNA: TGTGCCACCAGGGGGATTTCCTACGAGCAGTACTTC.

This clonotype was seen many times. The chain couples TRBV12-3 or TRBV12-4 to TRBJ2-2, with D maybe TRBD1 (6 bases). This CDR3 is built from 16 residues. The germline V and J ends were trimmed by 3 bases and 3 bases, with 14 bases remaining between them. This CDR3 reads CASSFPGYRDTGELFF. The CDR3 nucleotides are TGTGCCAGCAGTTTCCCTGGGTACAGGGACACCGGGGAGCTGTTTTTT.

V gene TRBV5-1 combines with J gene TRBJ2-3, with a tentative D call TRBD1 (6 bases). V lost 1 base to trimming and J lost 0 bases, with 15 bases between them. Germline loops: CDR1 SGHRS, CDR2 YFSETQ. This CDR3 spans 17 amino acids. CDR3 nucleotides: TGCGCCAGCAGCTTGTCGTTGGGGGCCCCTAGCACAGATACGCAGTATTTT. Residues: CASSLSLGAPSTDTQYF.

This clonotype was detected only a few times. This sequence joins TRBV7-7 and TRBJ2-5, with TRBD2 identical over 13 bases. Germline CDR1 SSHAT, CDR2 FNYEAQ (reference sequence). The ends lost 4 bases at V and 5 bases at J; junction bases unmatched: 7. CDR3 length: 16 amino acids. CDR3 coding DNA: TGTGCCAGCAGCTCGGGACTAGCGGGACAGGGGGAGACCCAGTACTTC. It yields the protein CASSSGLAGQGETQYF.

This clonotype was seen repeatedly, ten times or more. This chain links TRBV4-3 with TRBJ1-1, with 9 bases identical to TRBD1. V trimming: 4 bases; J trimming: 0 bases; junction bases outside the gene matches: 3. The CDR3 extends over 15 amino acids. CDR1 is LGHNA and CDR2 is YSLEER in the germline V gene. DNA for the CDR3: TGCGCCAGCAGCCTGGGGACAGGGTTGAACACTGAAGCTTTCTTT. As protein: CASSLGTGLNTEAFF.

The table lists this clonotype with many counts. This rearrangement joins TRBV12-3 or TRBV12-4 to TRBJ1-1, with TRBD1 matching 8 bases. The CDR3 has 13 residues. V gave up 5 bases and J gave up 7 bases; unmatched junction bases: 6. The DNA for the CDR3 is TGTGCCAGCAGTCCGACTACAGGGGGTGAAGCTTTCTTT. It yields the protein CASSPTTGGEAFF.

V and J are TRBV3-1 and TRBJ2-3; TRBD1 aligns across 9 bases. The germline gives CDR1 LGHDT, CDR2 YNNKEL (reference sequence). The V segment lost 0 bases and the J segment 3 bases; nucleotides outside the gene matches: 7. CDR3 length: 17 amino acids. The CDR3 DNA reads TGTGCCAGCAGCCAAGAATTGGGACAGGGTTGGACAGATACGCAGTATTTT. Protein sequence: CASSQELGQGWTDTQYF.

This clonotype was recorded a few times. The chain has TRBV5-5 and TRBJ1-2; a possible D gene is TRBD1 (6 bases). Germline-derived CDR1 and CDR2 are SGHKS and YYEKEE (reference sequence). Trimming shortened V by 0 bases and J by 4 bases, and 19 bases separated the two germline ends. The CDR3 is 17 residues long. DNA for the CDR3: TGTGCCAGCAGCTTGGTGGAACAGGGATGGGTTAGCTATGGCTACACCTTC. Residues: CASSLVEQGWVSYGYTF.

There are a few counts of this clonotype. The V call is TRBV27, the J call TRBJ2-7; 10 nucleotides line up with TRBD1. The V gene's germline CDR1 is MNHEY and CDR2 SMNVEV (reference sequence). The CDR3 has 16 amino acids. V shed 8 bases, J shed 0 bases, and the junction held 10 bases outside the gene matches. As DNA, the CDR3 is TGTGCCAGCTCTCTGACAGGGGGCCCGATCTCCTACGAGCAGTACTTC. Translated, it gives CASSLTGGPISYEQYF.

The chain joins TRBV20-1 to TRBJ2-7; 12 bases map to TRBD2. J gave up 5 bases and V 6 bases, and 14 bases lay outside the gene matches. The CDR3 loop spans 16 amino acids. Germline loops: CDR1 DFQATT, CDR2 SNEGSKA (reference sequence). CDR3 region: CSAPPLLAGGFHEQYF. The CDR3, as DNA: TGCAGTGCCCCTCCTCTACTAGCGGGAGGTTTCCACGAGCAGTACTTC.

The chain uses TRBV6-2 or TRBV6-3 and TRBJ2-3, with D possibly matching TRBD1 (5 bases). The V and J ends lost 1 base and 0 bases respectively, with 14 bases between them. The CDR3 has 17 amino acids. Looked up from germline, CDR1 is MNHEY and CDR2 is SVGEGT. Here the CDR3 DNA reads TGTGCCAGCAGTTACTTGACAGAAAGATCTAGCACAGATACGCAGTATTTT. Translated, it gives CASSYLTERSSTDTQYF.

The CDR3 loop reads CSASPLSGGSEAFF. The CDR3 DNA is TGCAGTGCTAGCCCCTTGAGTGGGGGCTCTGAAGCTTTCTTT. The chain joins TRBV20-1 to TRBJ1-1, with a possible D match to TRBD1 (6 bases). This CDR3 comprises 14 residues. V lost 3 bases, J lost 6 bases, and 17 bases lay in between. Germline V gene sequence: CDR1 DFQATT, CDR2 SNEGSKA (reference sequence).

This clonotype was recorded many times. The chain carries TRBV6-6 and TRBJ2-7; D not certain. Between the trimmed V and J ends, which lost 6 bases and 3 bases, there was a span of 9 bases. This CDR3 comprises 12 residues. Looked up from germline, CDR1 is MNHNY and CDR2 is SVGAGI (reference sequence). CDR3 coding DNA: TGTGCCAGCAGCCCCACAGACTACGAGCAGTACTTC. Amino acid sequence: CASSPTDYEQYF.

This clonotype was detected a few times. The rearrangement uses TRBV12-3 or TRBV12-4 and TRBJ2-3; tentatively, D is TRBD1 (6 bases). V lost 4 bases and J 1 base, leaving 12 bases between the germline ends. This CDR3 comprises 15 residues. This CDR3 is CASSSRTDRTDTQYF. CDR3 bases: TGTGCCAGCAGTTCCAGGACAGACCGCACAGATACGCAGTATTTT.

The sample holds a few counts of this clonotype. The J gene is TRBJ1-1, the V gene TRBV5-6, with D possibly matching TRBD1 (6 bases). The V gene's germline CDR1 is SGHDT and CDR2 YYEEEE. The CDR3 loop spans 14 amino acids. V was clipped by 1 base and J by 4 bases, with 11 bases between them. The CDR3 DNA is TGTGCCAGCAGCTTGCCAGGGGAGAGCACTGAAGCTTTCTTT. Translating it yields CASSLPGESTEAFF.

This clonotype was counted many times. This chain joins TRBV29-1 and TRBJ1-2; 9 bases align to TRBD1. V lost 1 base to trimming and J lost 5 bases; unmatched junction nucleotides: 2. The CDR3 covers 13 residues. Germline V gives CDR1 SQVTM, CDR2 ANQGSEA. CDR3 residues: CSVEGTGDYGYTF. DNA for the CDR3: TGCAGCGTTGAAGGGACAGGGGATTATGGCTACACCTTC.

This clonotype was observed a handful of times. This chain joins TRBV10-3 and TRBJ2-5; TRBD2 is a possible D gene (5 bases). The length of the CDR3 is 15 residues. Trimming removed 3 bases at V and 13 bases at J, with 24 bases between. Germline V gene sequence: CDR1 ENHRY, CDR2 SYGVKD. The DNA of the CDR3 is TGTGCCATCAGTGAAAGAGGGCGGGCACCTACCCTCCCGTACTTC. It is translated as CAISERGRAPTLPYF.

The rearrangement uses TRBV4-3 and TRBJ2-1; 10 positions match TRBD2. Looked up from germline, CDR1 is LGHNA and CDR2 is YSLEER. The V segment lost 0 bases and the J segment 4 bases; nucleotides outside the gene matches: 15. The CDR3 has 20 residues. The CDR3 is CASSQDLLAGASRRYNEQFF. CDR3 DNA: TGCGCCAGCAGCCAAGATCTTCTAGCGGGAGCGTCCCGGAGGTACAATGAGCAGTTCTTC.